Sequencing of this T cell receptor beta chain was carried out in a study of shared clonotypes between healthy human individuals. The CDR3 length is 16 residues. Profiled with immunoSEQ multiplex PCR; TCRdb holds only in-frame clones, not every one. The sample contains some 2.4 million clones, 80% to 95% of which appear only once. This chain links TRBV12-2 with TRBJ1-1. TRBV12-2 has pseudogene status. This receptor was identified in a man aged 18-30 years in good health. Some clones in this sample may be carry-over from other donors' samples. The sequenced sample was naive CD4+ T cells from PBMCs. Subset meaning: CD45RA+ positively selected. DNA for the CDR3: TGTGCAAGTCGCTTAAGAACCGAGCGTCAAAACACTGAAGCTTTCTTT. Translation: CASRLRTERQNTEAFF.